Presented here are 22 T cell receptor beta chains from one specimen sequenced in a study of CD8 T cells in Susac syndrome. An amount of RNA that ranged from roughly 0.5 to 1 ug was reverse transcribed with random hexamers. A single record per CDR3 protein comes from TCRdb applying MiXCR to the immunoSEQ multiplex PCR reads. Of about 100,000 distinct CDR3 sequences listed, about 96% were seen once; the top ten hold 0.3%. Sequences were obtained from CD8+ T cells from PBMCs. These receptors came from a human donor with Susac syndrome.

As DNA, the CDR3 is TGTGCCAGCAGTGAGAACACCGGGGAGCTGTTTTTT. It yields the protein CASSENTGELFF. The rearrangement uses TRBV6-4 and TRBJ2-2; D gene unclear. V was shortened by 3 bases and J by 1 base, with 0 bases between the two germline ends. Germline lookup yields CDR1 MRHNA and CDR2 SNTAGT. The CDR3 runs 12 residues.

This sequence joins TRBV20-1 and TRBJ2-7, with D possibly matching TRBD1 (5 bases). The CDR3 totals 14 residues. Trimming shortened V by 6 bases and J by 3 bases, and 18 bases separated the two germline ends. Germline values: CDR1 DFQATT, CDR2 SNEGSKA (reference sequence). CDR3 nucleotides: TGCAGTGCCCTAAGGGGTGGCAGAGACTACGAGCAGTACTTC. It translates to CSALRGGRDYEQYF.

This chain links TRBV19 with TRBJ1-5; no clear D. The CDR3 has 15 amino acids. Germline V gene lookup returns CDR1 LNHDA and CDR2 SQIVND (reference sequence). V was shortened by 7 bases and J by 3 bases, with 16 bases between the two germline ends. The CDR3 DNA reads as TGTGCCAGTACCCGTGGCGGAACACTCAATCAGCCCCAGCATTTT. This codes for CASTRGGTLNQPQHF.

The J gene is TRBJ2-1, the V gene TRBV24-1; 7 nucleotides line up with TRBD2. Germline trimming cut 5 bases from V and 8 bases from J; bases unmatched to any gene: 11. The CDR3 covers 15 residues. Per the germline V gene, CDR1 is KGHDR and CDR2 is SFDVKD. As DNA, the CDR3 is TGTGCCACCAGTGCCCTAGCGGCGCAAAACGATGAGCAGTTCTTC. Protein: CATSALAAQNDEQFF.

This clonotype was detected once. The chain joins TRBV27 to TRBJ1-5, with D maybe TRBD1 (5 bases). V lost 8 bases to trimming and J lost 4 bases, with 21 bases between them. The germline CDR1 and CDR2 sequences are MNHEY and SMNVEV (reference sequence). CDR3 length equals 16 residues. CDR3 DNA: TGTGCCAGCGGATTGACCCCACGAGGGGCAAATCAGCCCCAGCATTTT. Amino acid sequence: CASGLTPRGANQPQHF.

This clonotype was picked up a small number of times. V usage is TRBV28 and J usage is TRBJ1-1; unclear D gene. Germline loops: CDR1 MDHEN, CDR2 SYDVKM. V was clipped by 2 bases and J by 1 base, with 8 bases between them. The CDR3 is made up of 14 amino acids. The CDR3, as DNA: TGTGCCAGCAGTTTACGGCGGGGGAACACTGAAGCTTTCTTT. Its protein product is CASSLRRGNTEAFF.

This chain uses TRBV9 with TRBJ2-3; TRBD2 agrees at 10 bases. Unmatched junction bases numbered 13, after V lost 0 bases and J lost 6 bases. CDR1 and CDR2 (germline): SGDLS, YYNGEE. There are 18 residues in the CDR3. CDR3 in DNA: TGTGCCAGCAGCGTAGGGGCCTCACTAGCGGGACGCGCGGATACGCAGTATTTT. It yields the protein CASSVGASLAGRADTQYF.

The chain combines TRBV5-1 with TRBJ2-7; TRBD2 agrees at 14 bases. After removal of 3 bases from V and 2 bases from J, the junction contained 7 bases not matched to a gene. Looked up from germline, CDR1 is SGHRS and CDR2 is YFSETQ. The CDR3 has 17 amino acids. CDR3 coding DNA: TGCGCCAGCAGCTCCCAATCGACTAGCGGGAGGGCCTACGAGCAGTACTTC. This gives the protein CASSSQSTSGRAYEQYF.

This clonotype is judged medium-sized. The chain couples TRBV6-1 to TRBJ2-7; 7 nucleotides align to TRBD1. Germline CDR1 MNHNS, CDR2 SASEGT. V shed 6 bases and J 5 bases; nucleotides not matched to a gene: 10. This CDR3 contains 14 residues. The CDR3 sequence is CASSRGQSSDEQYF. The DNA of the CDR3 is TGTGCCAGCAGCCGGGGACAGTCTTCGGACGAGCAGTACTTC.

The V and J genes are TRBV20-1 and TRBJ2-3, with 9 bases identical to TRBD2. The trim removed 5 bases at V and 3 bases at J, leaving 9 bases unmatched. The germline V gene has CDR1 DFQATT and CDR2 SNEGSKA (reference sequence). CDR3 length equals 15 residues. The CDR3, as DNA: TGCAGTGCTGACGTGGCGGGAGGGCCTACAGATACGCAGTATTTT. It is translated as CSADVAGGPTDTQYF.

This clonotype was found once. This CDR3 reads CSVGDRFYGYTF. The CDR3, as DNA: TGCAGCGTTGGGGACAGATTCTATGGCTACACCTTC. The chain uses TRBV29-1 and TRBJ1-2; 7 bases are a match to TRBD1. Trimming cost V 4 bases and J 4 bases; bases outside gene matches: 3. The germline V gene has CDR1 SQVTM and CDR2 ANQGSEA. The CDR3 consists of 12 residues.

The chain uses TRBV29-1 and TRBJ1-1, with D unresolved. V was shortened by 7 bases and J by 4 bases, with 13 bases between the two germline ends. CDR3 length: 12 amino acids. Germline CDR1 is SQVTM and CDR2 is ANQGSEA. The CDR3 region is CSACVLGTEAFF. CDR3 sequence (DNA): TGCAGCGCGTGCGTGTTGGGCACTGAAGCTTTCTTT. The whole variable domain, remainder taken from reference TRBV29-1 and TRBJ1-1, is SAVISQKPSRDICQRGTSLTIQCQVDSQVTMMFWYRQQPGQSLTLIATANQGSEATYESGFVIDKFPISRPNLTFSTLTVSNMSPEDSSIYLCSACVLGTEAFFGQGTRLTVV.

The CDR3 sequence: CASSLSHRDTIYNEQFF. CDR3 nucleotide sequence: TGTGCCAGCAGCCTATCACACCGGGACACCATCTACAATGAGCAGTTCTTC. The chain carries TRBV12-3 or TRBV12-4 and TRBJ2-1; possible D gene TRBD1, 6 bases. CDR3 size: 17 residues. The germline V and J ends were trimmed by 6 bases and 3 bases, with 21 bases remaining between them.

Only a few counts were recorded for this clonotype. The V gene is TRBV7-2, the J gene TRBJ2-5; D is unresolved. Deletions cut 1 base from V and 5 bases from J, with 11 bases between. The CDR3 is 14 amino acids. The germline CDR1 and CDR2 sequences are SGHTA and FQGNSA. CDR3 coding DNA: TGTGCCAGCAGCTTAGGAGGCTGGCGGGAGACCCAGTACTTC. Encoded protein: CASSLGGWRETQYF.

This clonotype was seen once. The chain's CDR3 is CAGSNGELFF. In DNA form, the CDR3 reads TGTGCCGGTTCCAACGGGGAGCTGTTTTTT. The chain is built from TRBV7-9 and TRBJ2-2; D is unclear. V was clipped by 11 bases and J by 7 bases, with 8 bases between them. CDR3 length: 10 residues. Germline V gives CDR1 SEHNR, CDR2 FQNEAQ (reference sequence).

The rearrangement uses TRBV19 and TRBJ2-2; D remains unclear. Per germline, CDR1 LNHDA and CDR2 SQIVND (reference sequence). Deletions cut 6 bases from V and 0 bases from J, with 8 bases between. The CDR3 extends over 14 amino acids. Here the CDR3 DNA reads TGTGCCAGTAGCAGGAGCGCGAACACCGGGGAGCTGTTTTTT. This encodes CASSRSANTGELFF.

V usage is TRBV29-1 and J usage is TRBJ1-2; D might be TRBD1 (5 bases). Trimming removed 5 bases from V and 3 bases from J, with 13 bases in between. The CDR3 has 13 residues. Germline V gene data show CDR1 as SQVTM and CDR2 as ANQGSEA. The CDR3 bases are TGCAGCGTTACTCCGCAGGGAGACTATGGCTACACCTTC. As protein: CSVTPQGDYGYTF.

This sequence joins TRBV20-1 and TRBJ1-2; D gene unclear. In germline, CDR1 is DFQATT, CDR2 SNEGSKA (reference sequence). Trimming pared 0 bases from V and 4 bases from J, leaving 9 bases between. This CDR3 comprises 13 residues. As DNA, the CDR3 is TGCAGTGCTAGAGAGAGGAATTTCTATGGCTACACCTTC. This gives the protein CSARERNFYGYTF.

This chain uses TRBV3-1 with TRBJ1-2; no clear D gene. The germline gives CDR1 LGHDT, CDR2 YNNKEL (reference sequence). V was pared by 0 bases and J by 6 bases, with 5 bases between. The CDR3 runs to 12 residues. The CDR3 is CASSQDRDGYTF. CDR3 nucleotide sequence: TGTGCCAGCAGCCAAGATCGAGATGGCTACACCTTC.

The chain recombines TRBV20-1 with TRBJ1-1; D perhaps matches TRBD1 (5 bases). Germline V gene lookup returns CDR1 DFQATT and CDR2 SNEGSKA (reference sequence). The CDR3 is made up of 10 amino acids. The V end was cut by 4 bases, the J end by 8 bases, with 8 bases between. The CDR3 DNA sequence: TGCAGTGCTATCGACAGAGAAGCTTTCTTT. Its translation is CSAIDREAFF.

A single count supports this clonotype. V and J are TRBV9 and TRBJ2-2; D is possibly TRBD1 (6 bases). V was trimmed by 4 bases and J by 4 bases, leaving 14 bases between them. CDR3 length: 15 amino acids. Germline-derived CDR1 and CDR2 are SGDLS and YYNGEE. CDR3 sequence: CASSPITGLTGELFF. DNA of the CDR3: TGTGCCAGCAGCCCAATAACAGGGCTCACCGGGGAGCTGTTTTTT.

With regard to this clonotype: A junction end diverges from the germline sequence, so it may reflect a read error. This chain uses TRBV25-1 with TRBJ2-1, with TRBD1 matching 9 bases. CDR3 length: 13 residues. From germline, CDR1 is MGHDK and CDR2 SYGVNS. CDR3 protein: CASSEWGTGYRSF. CDR3 DNA sequence: TGTGCCAGCAGTGAATGGGGGACAGGGTACAGATCCTTC.